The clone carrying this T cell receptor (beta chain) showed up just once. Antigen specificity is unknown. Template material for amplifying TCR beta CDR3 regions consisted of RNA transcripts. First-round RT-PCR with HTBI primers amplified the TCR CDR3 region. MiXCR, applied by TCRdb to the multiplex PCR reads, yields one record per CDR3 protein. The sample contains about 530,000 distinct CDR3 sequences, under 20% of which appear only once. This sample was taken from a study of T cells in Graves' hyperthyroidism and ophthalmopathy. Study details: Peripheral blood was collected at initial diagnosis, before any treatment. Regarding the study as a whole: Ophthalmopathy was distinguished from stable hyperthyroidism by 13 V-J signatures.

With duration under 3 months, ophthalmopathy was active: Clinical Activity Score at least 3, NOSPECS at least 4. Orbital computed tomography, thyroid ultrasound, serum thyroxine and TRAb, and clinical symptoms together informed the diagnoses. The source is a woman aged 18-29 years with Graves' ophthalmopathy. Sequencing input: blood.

The CDR3 DNA follows: TGTGCCAGCAACCCACAGGGGGCGACTGAAGCTTTCTTT. Protein product: CASNPQGATEAFF. The J gene is TRBJ1-1, the V gene TRBV11-2, with 9 bases aligning to TRBD1. The junction had 5 bases not matched to a gene; V was cut back by 7 bases and J by 5 bases. Per the germline V gene, CDR1 is SGHAT and CDR2 is FQNNGV. The CDR3 length is 13 residues.